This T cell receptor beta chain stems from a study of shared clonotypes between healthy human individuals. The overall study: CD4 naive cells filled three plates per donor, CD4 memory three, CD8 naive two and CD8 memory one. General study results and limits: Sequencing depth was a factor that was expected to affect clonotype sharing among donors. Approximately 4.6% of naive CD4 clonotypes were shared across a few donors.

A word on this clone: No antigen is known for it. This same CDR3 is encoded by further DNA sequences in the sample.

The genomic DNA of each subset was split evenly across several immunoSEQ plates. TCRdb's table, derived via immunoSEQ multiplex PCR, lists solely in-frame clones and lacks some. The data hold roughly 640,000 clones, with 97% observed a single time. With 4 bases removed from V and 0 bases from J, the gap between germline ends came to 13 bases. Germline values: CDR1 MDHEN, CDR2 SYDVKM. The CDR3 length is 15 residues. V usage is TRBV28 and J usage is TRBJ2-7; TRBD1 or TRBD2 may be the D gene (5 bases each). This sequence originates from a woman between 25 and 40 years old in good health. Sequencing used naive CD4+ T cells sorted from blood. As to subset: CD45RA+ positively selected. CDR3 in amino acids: CASSSSGTGSYEQYF. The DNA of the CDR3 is TGTGCCAGCAGTTCGTCGGGGACCGGCTCCTACGAGCAGTACTTC.